This TCR beta chain was documented in a study of blood T cell repertoires in COVID-19. Study in general: T cells, B-cell-depleted T cells, or PBMCs provided the cDNA or gDNA that served as material.

This CDR3 is built from 12 residues. Looked up from germline, CDR1 is SNHLY and CDR2 is FYNNEI. V gave up 3 bases and J gave up 8 bases, with 10 bases separating them. Participants were placed into cohorts based on the clinical history they reported. Only in-frame clones appear in the TCRdb table, and some are missing; sequencing was by immunoSEQ multiplex PCR. The data contain 290,000 or so clones, around 91% of them singletons. The clonotype comes from a woman aged 18-29 years with acute COVID-19. V gene TRBV2 combines with J gene TRBJ1-2; the D gene is possibly TRBD1 (5 bases). The sequenced sample was PBMCs or T cells enriched from blood (not recorded which). The CDR3 loop is CASSDRRDGYTF. The CDR3 DNA sequence: TGTGCCAGCAGTGATAGGAGGGACGGCTACACCTTC.